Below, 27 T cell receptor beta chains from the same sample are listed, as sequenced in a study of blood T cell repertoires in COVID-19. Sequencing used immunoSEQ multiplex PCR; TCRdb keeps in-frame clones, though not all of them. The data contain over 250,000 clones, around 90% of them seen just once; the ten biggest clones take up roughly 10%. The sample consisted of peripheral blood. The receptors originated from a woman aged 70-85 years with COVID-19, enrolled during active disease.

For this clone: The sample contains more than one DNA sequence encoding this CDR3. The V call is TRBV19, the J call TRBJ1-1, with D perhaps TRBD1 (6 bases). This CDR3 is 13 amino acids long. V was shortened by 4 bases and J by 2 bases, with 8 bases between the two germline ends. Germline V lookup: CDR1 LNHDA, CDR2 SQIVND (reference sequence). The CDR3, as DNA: TGTGCCAGTAGTAGGACAGAAAACACTGAAGCTTTCTTT. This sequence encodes CASSRTENTEAFF.

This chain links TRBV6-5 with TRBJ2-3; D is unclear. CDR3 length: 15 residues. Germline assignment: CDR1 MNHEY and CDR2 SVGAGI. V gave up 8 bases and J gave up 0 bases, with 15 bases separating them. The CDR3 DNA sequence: TGTGCCAGCCGGTATGGGCTACTCAGCACAGATACGCAGTATTTT. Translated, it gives CASRYGLLSTDTQYF.

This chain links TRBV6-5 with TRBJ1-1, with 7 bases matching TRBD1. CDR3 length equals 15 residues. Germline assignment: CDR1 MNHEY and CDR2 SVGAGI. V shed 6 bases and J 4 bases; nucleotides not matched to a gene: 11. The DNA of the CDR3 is TGTGCCAGCAGATATAATACAGGGGTCGGCACTGAAGCTTTCTTT. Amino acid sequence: CASRYNTGVGTEAFF.

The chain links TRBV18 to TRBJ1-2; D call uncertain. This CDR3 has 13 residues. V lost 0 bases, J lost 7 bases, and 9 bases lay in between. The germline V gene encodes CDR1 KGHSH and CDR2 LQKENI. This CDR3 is CASSPPSGSGYTF. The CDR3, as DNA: TGTGCCAGCTCACCACCATCCGGGTCTGGCTACACCTTC.

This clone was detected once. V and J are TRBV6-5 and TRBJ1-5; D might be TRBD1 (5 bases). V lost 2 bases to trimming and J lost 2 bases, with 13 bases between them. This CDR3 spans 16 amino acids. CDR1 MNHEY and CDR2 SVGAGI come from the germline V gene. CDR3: CASSYRFGGGNQPQHF. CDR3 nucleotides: TGTGCCAGCAGTTACAGGTTCGGAGGGGGCAATCAGCCCCAGCATTTT.

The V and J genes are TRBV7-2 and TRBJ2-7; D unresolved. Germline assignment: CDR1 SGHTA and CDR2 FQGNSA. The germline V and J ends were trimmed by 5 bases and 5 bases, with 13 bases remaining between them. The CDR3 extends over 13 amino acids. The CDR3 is CASSNSPRNEQYF. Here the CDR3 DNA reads TGTGCCAGCAGCAACAGTCCCAGAAACGAGCAGTACTTC.

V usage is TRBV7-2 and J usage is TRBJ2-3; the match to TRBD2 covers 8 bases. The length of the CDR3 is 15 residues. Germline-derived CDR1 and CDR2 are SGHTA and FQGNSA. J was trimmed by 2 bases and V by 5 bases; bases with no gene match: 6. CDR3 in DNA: TGTGCCAGCAGCCCCCAAGCGGGGGACACAGATACGCAGTATTTT. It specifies CASSPQAGDTDTQYF.

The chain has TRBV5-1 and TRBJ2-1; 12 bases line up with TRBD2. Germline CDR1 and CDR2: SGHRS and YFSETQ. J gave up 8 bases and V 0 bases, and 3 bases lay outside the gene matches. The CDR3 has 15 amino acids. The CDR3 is CASSLAASGRDEQFF. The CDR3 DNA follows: TGCGCCAGCAGCTTGGCGGCTAGCGGGAGGGATGAGCAGTTCTTC.

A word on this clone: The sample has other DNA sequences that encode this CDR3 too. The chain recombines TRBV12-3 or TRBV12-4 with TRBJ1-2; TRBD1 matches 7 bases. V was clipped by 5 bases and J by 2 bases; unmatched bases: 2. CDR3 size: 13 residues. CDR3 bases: TGTGCCAGCAGTCCACAGGGGAACTATGGCTACACCTTC. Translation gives CASSPQGNYGYTF.

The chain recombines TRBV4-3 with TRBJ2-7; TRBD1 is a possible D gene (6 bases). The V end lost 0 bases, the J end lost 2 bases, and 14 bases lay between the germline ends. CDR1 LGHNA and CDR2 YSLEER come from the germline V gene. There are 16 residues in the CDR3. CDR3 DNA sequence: TGCGCCAGCAGCCAAGATTGGCAGGGGAATCCCTACGAGCAGTACTTC. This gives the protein CASSQDWQGNPYEQYF.

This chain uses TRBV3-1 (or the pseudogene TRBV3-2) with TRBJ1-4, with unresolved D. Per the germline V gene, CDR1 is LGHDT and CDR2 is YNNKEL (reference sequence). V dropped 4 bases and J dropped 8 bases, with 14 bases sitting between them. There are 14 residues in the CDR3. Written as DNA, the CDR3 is TGTGCCAGCAGCCCTACGTCGGGAAGAGAAAAACTGTTTTTT. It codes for CASSPTSGREKLFF.

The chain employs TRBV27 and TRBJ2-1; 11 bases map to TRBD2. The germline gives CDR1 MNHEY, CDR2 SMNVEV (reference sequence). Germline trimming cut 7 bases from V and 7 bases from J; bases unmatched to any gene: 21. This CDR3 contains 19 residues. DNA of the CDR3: TGTGCCAGCAAGGGGTATGAGCTAGCGGGAGGCTTATATCCTAATGAGCAGTTCTTC. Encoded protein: CASKGYELAGGLYPNEQFF.

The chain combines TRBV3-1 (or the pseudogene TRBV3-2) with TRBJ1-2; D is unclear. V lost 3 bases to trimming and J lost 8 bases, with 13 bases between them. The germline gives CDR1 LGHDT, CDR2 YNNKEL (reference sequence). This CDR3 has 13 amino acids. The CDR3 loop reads CASSQSNSEGYTF. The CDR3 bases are TGTGCCAGCAGCCAGTCTAATTCTGAGGGCTACACCTTC.

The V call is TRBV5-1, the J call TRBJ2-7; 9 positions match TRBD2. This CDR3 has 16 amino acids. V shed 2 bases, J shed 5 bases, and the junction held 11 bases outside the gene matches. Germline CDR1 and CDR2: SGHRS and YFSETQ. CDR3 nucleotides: TGCGCCAGCAGCTTCCTAGCGGGACGCTCGGTAGACGAGCAGTACTTC. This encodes CASSFLAGRSVDEQYF.

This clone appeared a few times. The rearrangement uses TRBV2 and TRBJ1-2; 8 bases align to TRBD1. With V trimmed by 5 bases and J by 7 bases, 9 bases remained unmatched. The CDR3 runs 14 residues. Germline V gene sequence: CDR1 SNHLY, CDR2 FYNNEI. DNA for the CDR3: TGTGCCAGCAGTAGGACAGGGACAGAGGGTGGCTACACCTTC. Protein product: CASSRTGTEGGYTF.

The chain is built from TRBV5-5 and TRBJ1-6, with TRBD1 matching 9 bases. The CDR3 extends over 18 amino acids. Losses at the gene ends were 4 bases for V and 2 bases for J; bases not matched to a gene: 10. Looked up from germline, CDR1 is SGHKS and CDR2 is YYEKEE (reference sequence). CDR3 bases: TGTGCCAGCAGCCAACGCACAGGGGGCGCAACCTATAATTCACCCCTCCACTTT. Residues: CASSQRTGGATYNSPLHF.

Here the CDR3 reads CASSFERYDTQYF. The CDR3 region has the DNA TGTGCCAGCAGTTTTGAGAGGTACGATACGCAGTATTTT. V gene TRBV12-3 or TRBV12-4 combines with J gene TRBJ2-3; unclear D gene. The CDR3 runs to 13 residues. Trimming pared 3 bases from V and 6 bases from J, leaving 10 bases between.

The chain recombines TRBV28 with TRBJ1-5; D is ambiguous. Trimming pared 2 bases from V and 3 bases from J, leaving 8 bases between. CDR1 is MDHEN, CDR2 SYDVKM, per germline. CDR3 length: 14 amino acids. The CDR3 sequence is CASSLSRYNQPQHF. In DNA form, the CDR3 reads TGTGCCAGCAGTTTAAGCCGTTACAATCAGCCCCAGCATTTT.

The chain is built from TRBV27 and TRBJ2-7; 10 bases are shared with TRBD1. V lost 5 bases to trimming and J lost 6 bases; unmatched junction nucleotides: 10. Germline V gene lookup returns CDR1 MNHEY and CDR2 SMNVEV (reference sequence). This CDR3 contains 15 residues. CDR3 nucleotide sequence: TGTGCCAGCAGTCGCTACGGGACAGGGGCTACCGAGCAGTACTTC. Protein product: CASSRYGTGATEQYF.

CDR3 in DNA: TGCGCCAGCAGCCCTCAGCTAGCGGGAGGGGGTAACACCGGGGAGCTGTTTTTT. Protein sequence: CASSPQLAGGGNTGELFF. The genes are TRBV5-1 and TRBJ2-2; 12 bases are shared with TRBD2. V lost 4 bases to trimming and J lost 2 bases; unmatched junction nucleotides: 9. The CDR3 spans 18 residues. The germline V gene encodes CDR1 SGHRS and CDR2 YFSETQ.

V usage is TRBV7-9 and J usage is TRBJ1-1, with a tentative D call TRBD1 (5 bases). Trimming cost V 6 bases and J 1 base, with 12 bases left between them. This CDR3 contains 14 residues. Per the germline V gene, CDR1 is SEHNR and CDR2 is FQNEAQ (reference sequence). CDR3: CASRQEGRNTEAFF. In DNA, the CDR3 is TGTGCCAGCAGGCAGGAGGGGCGGAACACTGAAGCTTTCTTT.

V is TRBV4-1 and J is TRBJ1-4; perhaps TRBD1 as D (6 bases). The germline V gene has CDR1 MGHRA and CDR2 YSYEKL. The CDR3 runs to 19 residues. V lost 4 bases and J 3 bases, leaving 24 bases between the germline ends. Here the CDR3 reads CASSLFHGRAGAPNEKLFF. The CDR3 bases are TGCGCCAGCAGCCTATTCCATGGGCGGGCAGGGGCACCTAATGAAAAACTGTTTTTT.

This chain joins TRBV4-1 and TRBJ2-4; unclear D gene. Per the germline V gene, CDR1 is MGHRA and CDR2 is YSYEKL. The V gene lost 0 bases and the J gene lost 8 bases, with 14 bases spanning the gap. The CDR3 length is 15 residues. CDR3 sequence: CASSQDPITVDIQYF. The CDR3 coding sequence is TGCGCCAGCAGCCAAGATCCTATCACAGTGGACATTCAGTACTTC.

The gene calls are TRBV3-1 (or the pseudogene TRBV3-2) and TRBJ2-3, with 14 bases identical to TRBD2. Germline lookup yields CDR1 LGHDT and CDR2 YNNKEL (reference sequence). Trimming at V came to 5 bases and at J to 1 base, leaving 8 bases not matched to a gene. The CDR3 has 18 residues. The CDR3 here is CASSSGTSGSIGTDTQYF. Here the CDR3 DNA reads TGTGCCAGCAGCTCCGGGACTAGCGGGAGCATCGGCACAGATACGCAGTATTTT.

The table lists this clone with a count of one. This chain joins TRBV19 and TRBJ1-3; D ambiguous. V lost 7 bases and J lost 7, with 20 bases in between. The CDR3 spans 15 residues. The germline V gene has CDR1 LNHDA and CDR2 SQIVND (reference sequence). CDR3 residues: CASMLGWFGANTIYF. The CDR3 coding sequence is TGTGCCAGTATGCTTGGATGGTTCGGAGCCAACACCATATATTTT.

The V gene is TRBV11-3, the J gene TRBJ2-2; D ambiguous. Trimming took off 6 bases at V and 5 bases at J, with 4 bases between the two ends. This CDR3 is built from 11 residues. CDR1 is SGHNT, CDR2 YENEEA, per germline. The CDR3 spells CASRRTGELFF. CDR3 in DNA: TGTGCCAGCAGGAGGACCGGGGAGCTGTTTTTT.

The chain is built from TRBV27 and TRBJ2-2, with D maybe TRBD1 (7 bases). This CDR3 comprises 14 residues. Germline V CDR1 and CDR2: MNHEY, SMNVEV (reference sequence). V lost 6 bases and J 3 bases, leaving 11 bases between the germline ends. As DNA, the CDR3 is TGTGCCAGCAGGCGGGACAGATACACCGGGGAGCTGTTTTTT. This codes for CASRRDRYTGELFF.